There are a few counts of the clone carrying this T cell receptor beta chain. No antigen is known for it. The record originates from a study of T-cell memory formation after mild COVID-19. Study-level findings and limits: Clones shrinking from day 15 to 85 showed even CD4/CD8 mixes; later expanders tilted CD4+.

Trimming removed 5 bases at V and 0 bases at J, with 10 bases between. This CDR3 has 13 amino acids. CDR1 is DFQATT and CDR2 is SNEGSKA in the germline V gene (reference sequence). 5'RACE with constant-segment primers yielded barcoded, UMI-tagged TCR alpha and TCR beta cDNA libraries. TCRdb recomputed calls from the 5' RACE reads with MiXCR, one row per CDR3 protein. The table lists under 600,000 distinct CDR3 sequences, 20% to 25% of them singletons, with around 7.7% in the top ten. The chain employs TRBV20-1 and TRBJ1-1, with D possibly being TRBD1 (5 bases). Sequences were obtained from PBMCs or a T cell subset sorted from them (not recorded which). The clonotype originates from an adult woman who had mild COVID-19 (a few samples of this study predate the infection). Cell type and time point are not known. The CDR3 sequence is CSAGQTLNTEAFF. The CDR3 DNA reads as TGCAGTGCTGGACAAACACTGAACACTGAAGCTTTCTTT.